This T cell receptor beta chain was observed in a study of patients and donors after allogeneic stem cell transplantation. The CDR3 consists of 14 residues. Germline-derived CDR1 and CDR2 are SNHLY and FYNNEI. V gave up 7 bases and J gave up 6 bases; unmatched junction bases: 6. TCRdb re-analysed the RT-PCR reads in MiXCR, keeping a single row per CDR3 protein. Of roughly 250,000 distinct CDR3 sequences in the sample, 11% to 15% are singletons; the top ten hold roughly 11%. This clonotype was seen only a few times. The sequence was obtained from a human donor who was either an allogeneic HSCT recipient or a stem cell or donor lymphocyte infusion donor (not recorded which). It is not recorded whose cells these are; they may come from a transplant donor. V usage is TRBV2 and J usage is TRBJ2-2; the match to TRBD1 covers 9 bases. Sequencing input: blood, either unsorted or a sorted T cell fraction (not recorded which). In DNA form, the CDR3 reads TGTGCCAGCACCATGGACAGGGGAGCCGGGGAGCTGTTTTTT. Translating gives CASTMDRGAGELFF.